This entry describes one TCR beta chain. The CDR3 is 15 residues long. Germline CDR1 and CDR2: SNHLY and FYNNEI. V dropped 3 bases and J dropped 10; count of bases not matched to a gene: 8. These data belong to a study of T cell changes during pregnancy in multiple sclerosis. Produced via immunoSEQ multiplex PCR; TCRdb's table is partial and in-frame only. This table has around 100,000 clones, more than 85% appearing once. The TCR originated in a female donor with multiple sclerosis, enrolled in a pregnancy study. V usage is TRBV2 and J usage is TRBJ2-1; 11 bases are shared with TRBD2. Sequencing used peripheral blood, obtained in the third trimester of pregnancy. The CDR3 DNA follows: TGTGCCAGCAGTGAGGGTAGCGGGGGGGCCAGGGAGCAGTTCTTC. Amino acids: CASSEGSGGAREQFF.